This T cell receptor beta chain was identified in a study of T cell changes during pregnancy in multiple sclerosis. CDR1 and CDR2 from the germline V gene are SGHVS and FNYEAQ. CDR3 length: 14 residues. V lost 6 bases to trimming and J lost 2 bases; unmatched junction nucleotides: 4. Sequencing used immunoSEQ multiplex PCR; TCRdb keeps in-frame clones, though not all of them. Seen here are about 48,000 clones, 94% observed once, and the top ten hold approximately 0.49%. The source was CD4+ T cells from peripheral blood mononuclear cells, collected in the first trimester of pregnancy. The TCR originated in a female donor with multiple sclerosis, enrolled in a pregnancy study. The chain uses TRBV7-6 and TRBJ1-3; 7 nucleotides line up with TRBD1. The CDR3 protein is CASSSGGAGNTIYF. The CDR3, as DNA: TGTGCCAGCAGTTCAGGGGGAGCTGGAAACACCATATATTTT.